The 21 T cell receptor beta chains reported below all come from one sample, sequenced in a study of cytomegalovirus exposure and HLA in healthy donors. PCR was performed using 60 Vbeta and 13 Jbeta primers. TCRdb's table, derived via immunoSEQ multiplex PCR, lists solely in-frame clones and lacks some. The sample lists approximately 220,000 clones; about 70% were seen once. The sequencing input was PBMCs. Receptors originate from a woman aged 25 to 39 in good health and CMV-seronegative.

J is TRBJ2-1 and V is TRBV2; 9 nucleotides align to TRBD1. Trimming took 10 bases from V and 7 from J; bases not matched to a gene: 14. The length of the CDR3 is 15 residues. Germline V gene data show CDR1 as SNHLY and CDR2 as FYNNEI. The CDR3 sequence is CATNSGTGLGNEQFF. CDR3 coding DNA: TGTGCCACAAATAGTGGGACAGGGTTGGGGAATGAGCAGTTCTTC. Full variable domain (outside the CDR3, taken from reference TRBV2 and TRBJ2-1): EPEVTQTPSHQVTQMGQEVILRCVPISNHLYFYWYRQILGQKVEFLVSFYNNEISEKSEIFDDQFSVERPDGSNFTLKIRSTKLEDSAMYFCATNSGTGLGNEQFFGPGTRLTVL.

The gene calls are TRBV6-1 and TRBJ1-2; no definite D call. Between the trimmed V and J ends, which lost 7 bases and 7 bases, there was a span of 10 bases. Germline V gene data show CDR1 as MNHNS and CDR2 as SASEGT. The CDR3 is 11 amino acids. The CDR3 sequence is CASKREAGYTF. CDR3 bases: TGTGCCAGCAAAAGGGAGGCTGGCTACACCTTC.

This clone was observed once. The rearrangement joins TRBV11-2 to TRBJ1-3; possibly TRBD1 for D (5 bases). V lost 3 bases and J lost 0, with 6 bases in between. Germline V gives CDR1 SGHAT, CDR2 FQNNGV. The length of the CDR3 is 14 residues. The CDR3 sequence is CASSFRDSGNTIYF. Here the CDR3 DNA reads TGTGCCAGCAGCTTCAGGGACTCTGGAAACACCATATATTTT.

This chain uses TRBV5-4 with TRBJ2-5; 7 bases match TRBD2. This CDR3 has 15 residues. Germline V gives CDR1 SGHNT, CDR2 YYREEE (reference sequence). V lost 0 bases and J lost 5; bases outside the gene matches: 7. CDR3 bases: TGTGCCAGCAGCTTGGGGCCCACTAGCGACGAGACCCAGTACTTC. The encoded protein is CASSLGPTSDETQYF.

This chain connects TRBV6-5 to TRBJ1-1; D gene ambiguous. The CDR3 totals 12 residues. Trimming stripped 5 bases from V and 4 bases from J, with 8 bases between. Germline-derived CDR1 and CDR2 are MNHEY and SVGAGI. For the CDR3, the DNA is TGTGCCAGCAGTGTCGGTATCACTGAAGCTTTCTTT. It codes for CASSVGITEAFF.

This clone appeared a single time. V usage is TRBV19 and J usage is TRBJ2-2; no clear D gene. The CDR3 is 14 residues long. Germline values: CDR1 LNHDA, CDR2 SQIVND (reference sequence). V was clipped by 5 bases and J by 6 bases, with 13 bases between them. The CDR3 nucleotides read TGTGCCAGTAGTGTAACGGGTCGGGCCGGGGAGCTGTTTTTT. Protein product: CASSVTGRAGELFF.

The chain combines TRBV18 with TRBJ1-3; D remains unclear. CDR1 and CDR2 from the germline V gene are KGHSH and LQKENI. This CDR3 is 15 amino acids long. V was clipped by 3 bases and J by 0 bases, with 9 bases between them. The CDR3 loop is CASSPAGLSGNTIYF. CDR3 nucleotides: TGTGCCAGCTCACCCGCAGGCCTCTCTGGAAACACCATATATTTT. The full variable domain, completed using reference TRBV18 and TRBJ1-3, is NAGVMQNPRHLVRRRGQEARLRCSPMKGHSHVYWYRQLPEEGLKFMVYLQKENIIDESGMPKERFSAEFPKEGPSILRIQQVVRGDSAAYFCASSPAGLSGNTIYFGEGSWLTVV.

This clone was found once. The rearrangement links TRBV21-1 to TRBJ1-6; the table's TRBD1 call for D was not verified on the DNA. TRBV21-1 is noted as a pseudogene. This CDR3 region has 16 residues. The CDR3 is CARTNRASSYNSPLHF. The CDR3 DNA is TGTGCCAGGACAAACAGGGCCAGCTCCTATAATTCACCCCTCCACTTT.

Comments on this clone: Because the CDR3 is missing its conserved closing phenylalanine or tryptophan, this is likely a read error. The chain couples TRBV10-3 to TRBJ1-6; D is unresolved. The germline V gene has CDR1 ENHRY and CDR2 SYGVKD. The CDR3 covers 14 residues. Between the trimmed V and J ends, which lost 5 bases and 9 bases, there was a span of 14 bases. The CDR3 loop is CAISPTTAGSPLHL. Here the CDR3 DNA reads TGTGCCATCAGTCCGACAACCGCGGGTTCACCCCTCCACCTT.

The chain is built from TRBV4-1 and TRBJ1-2, with 10 bases matching TRBD1. The germline V gene has CDR1 MGHRA and CDR2 YSYEKL. The CDR3 is made up of 15 amino acids. The junction had 7 bases not matched to a gene; V was cut back by 5 bases and J by 4 bases. The CDR3 is CASSSRQGAGYGYTF. The CDR3, as DNA: TGCGCCAGCAGCTCTCGACAGGGGGCCGGCTATGGCTACACCTTC.

V gene TRBV2 combines with J gene TRBJ2-7; TRBD2 matches at 9 bases. The V gene end was trimmed by 3 bases and the J gene end by 6 bases; junction bases not matched to a gene: 6. The CDR3 runs 14 residues. Germline V lookup: CDR1 SNHLY, CDR2 FYNNEI. CDR3 loop: CASSESSGKREQYF. In DNA form, the CDR3 reads TGTGCCAGCAGTGAGTCTAGCGGGAAACGCGAGCAGTACTTC.

The J gene is TRBJ2-1, the V gene TRBV7-8; 8 nucleotides align to TRBD1. The J segment lost 4 bases and the V segment lost 5 bases, leaving 7 bases of the junction unmatched. This CDR3 comprises 15 residues. Looked up from germline, CDR1 is SGHVS and CDR2 is FQNEAQ. DNA for the CDR3: TGTGCCAGCAGCCCCGGACAGGGCTATTACAATGAGCAGTTCTTC. This translates into CASSPGQGYYNEQFF.

The rearrangement links TRBV6-1 to TRBJ1-2; D might be TRBD1 (6 bases). The germline V gene encodes CDR1 MNHNS and CDR2 SASEGT. The CDR3 is 16 residues long. V dropped 3 bases and J dropped 2 bases, with 16 bases sitting between them. The CDR3 spells CASSDSVRGGNYGYTF. The DNA for the CDR3 is TGTGCCAGCAGTGATAGTGTACGGGGGGGCAACTATGGCTACACCTTC.

The V gene is TRBV5-1, the J gene TRBJ2-3; unclear D gene. Germline CDR1 SGHRS, CDR2 YFSETQ. Trimming removed 4 bases from V and 6 bases from J, with 9 bases in between. This CDR3 has 12 amino acids. This CDR3 reads CASSLNRDTQYF. DNA for the CDR3: TGCGCCAGCAGCCTTAATCGGGATACGCAGTATTTT.

V is TRBV30 and J is TRBJ1-5; possible D gene TRBD1, 6 bases. V was shortened by 1 base and J by 4 bases, with 8 bases between the two germline ends. Germline CDR1 is GTSNPN and CDR2 is SVGIG (reference sequence). CDR3 length equals 13 residues. The CDR3 protein is CAWSATGNQPQHF. The CDR3 nucleotides are TGTGCCTGGAGTGCCACAGGGAATCAGCCCCAGCATTTT.

The chain carries TRBV6-5 and TRBJ1-3; D not resolved. Germline loops: CDR1 MNHEY, CDR2 SVGAGI. The CDR3 is 16 amino acids. Trimming stripped 0 bases from V and 0 bases from J, with 9 bases between. In DNA form, the CDR3 reads TGTGCCAGCAGTTACTCGATGGCCTCCTCTGGAAACACCATATATTTT. The encoded protein is CASSYSMASSGNTIYF.

This chain connects TRBV6-6 to TRBJ1-1, with a tentative D call TRBD1 (5 bases). V was clipped by 0 bases and J by 4 bases, with 12 bases between them. The CDR3 spans 15 residues. CDR1 MNHNY and CDR2 SVGAGI come from the germline V gene (reference sequence). The CDR3 spells CASSYSGGFGTEAFF. CDR3 nucleotides: TGTGCCAGCAGTTACTCGGGGGGGTTCGGCACTGAAGCTTTCTTT.

J is TRBJ2-7 and V is TRBV2, with D possibly matching TRBD1 (6 bases). Germline V gene sequence: CDR1 SNHLY, CDR2 FYNNEI. The CDR3 is 14 residues long. V lost 11 bases and J 1 base, leaving 18 bases between the germline ends. The CDR3 nucleotides read TGTGCCGCCACACGCCGGGACACGTCCTACGAGCAGTACTTC. The encoded protein is CAATRRDTSYEQYF.

V usage is TRBV13 and J usage is TRBJ2-1; 12 bases map to TRBD2. CDR3 size: 16 residues. Germline values: CDR1 PRHDT, CDR2 FYEKMQ (reference sequence). V was pared by 5 bases and J by 6 bases, with 8 bases of the junction left unmatched. The CDR3 here is CASSPRRTSGINEQFF. The CDR3, as DNA: TGTGCCAGCAGCCCCCGAAGGACTAGCGGGATCAATGAGCAGTTCTTC.

This clone was counted only a few times. The J gene is TRBJ1-2, the V gene TRBV6-5; D may be TRBD1 (6 bases). Germline loops: CDR1 MNHEY, CDR2 SVGAGI. The V end was cut by 6 bases, the J end by 4 bases, with 12 bases between. The CDR3 totals 13 residues. The CDR3, as DNA: TGTGCCAGCAGACCAGGACAGTTCTATGGCTACACCTTC. It specifies CASRPGQFYGYTF.

The rearrangement links TRBV5-4 to TRBJ2-5; TRBD2 agrees at 14 bases. Germline lookup yields CDR1 SGHNT and CDR2 YYREEE (reference sequence). J gave up 5 bases and V 4 bases, and 10 bases lay outside the gene matches. This CDR3 is 17 amino acids long. The CDR3 is CASSRRTSGRHGETQYF. CDR3 nucleotides: TGTGCCAGCAGCCGACGGACTAGCGGGAGGCATGGTGAGACCCAGTACTTC.